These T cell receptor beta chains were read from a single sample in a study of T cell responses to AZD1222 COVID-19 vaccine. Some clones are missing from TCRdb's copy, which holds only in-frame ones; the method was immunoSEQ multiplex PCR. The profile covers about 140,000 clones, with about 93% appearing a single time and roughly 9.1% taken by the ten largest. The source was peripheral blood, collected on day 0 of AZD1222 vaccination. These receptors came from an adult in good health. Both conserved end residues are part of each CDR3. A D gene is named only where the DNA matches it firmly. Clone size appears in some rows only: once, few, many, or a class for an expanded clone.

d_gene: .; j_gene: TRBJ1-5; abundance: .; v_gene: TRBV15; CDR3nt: TGTGCCACCAGCAGAACTGCCTCAGGGGTTACCCAGCCCCAGCATTTT; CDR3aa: CATSRTASGVTQPQHF
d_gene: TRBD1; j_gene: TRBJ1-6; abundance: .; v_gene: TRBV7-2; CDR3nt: TGTGCCAGCAGCCTCGGGACAGCAAGATATAATTCACCCCTCCACTTT; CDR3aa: CASSLGTARYNSPLHF
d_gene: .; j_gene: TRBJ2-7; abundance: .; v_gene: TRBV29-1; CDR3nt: TGCAGCGTTCGACTCCAGATGGGCTACGAGCAGTACTTC; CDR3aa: CSVRLQMGYEQYF
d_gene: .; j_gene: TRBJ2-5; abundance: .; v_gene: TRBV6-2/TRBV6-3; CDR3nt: TGTGCCAGCAGTTGGGACATAGAAGAGACCCAGTACTTC; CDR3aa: CASSWDIEETQYF
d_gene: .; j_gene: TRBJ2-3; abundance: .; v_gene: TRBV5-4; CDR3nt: TGTGCCAGCAGCTCCAACGGGGGTACGCAGTATTTT; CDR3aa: CASSSNGGTQYF
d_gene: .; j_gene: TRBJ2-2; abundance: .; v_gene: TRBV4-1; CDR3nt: TGCGCCAGCAGTCCGCCCGATTGGGACACCGGGGAGCTGTTTTTT; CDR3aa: CASSPPDWDTGELFF
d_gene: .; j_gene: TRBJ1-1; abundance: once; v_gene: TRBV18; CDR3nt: TGTGCCAGCTCACCAATTACGGGTCAAGGACTTACTAACACTGAAGCTTTCTTT; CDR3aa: CASSPITGQGLTNTEAFF
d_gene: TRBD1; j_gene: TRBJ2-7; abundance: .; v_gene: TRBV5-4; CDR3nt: TGTGCCAGCAGCTTGGAGACAGGGGGCGGTTACGAGCAGTACTTC; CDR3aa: CASSLETGGGYEQYF
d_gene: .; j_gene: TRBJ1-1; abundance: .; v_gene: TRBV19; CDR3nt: TGTGCCAGTAGTATAGGAACGGCCCTTGGAGCTTTCTTT; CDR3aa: CASSIGTALGAFF
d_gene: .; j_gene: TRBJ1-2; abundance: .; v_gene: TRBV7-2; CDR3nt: TGTGCCAGCAGCCCGAATTGGCTTTTGGATGGCTACACCTTC; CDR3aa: CASSPNWLLDGYTF
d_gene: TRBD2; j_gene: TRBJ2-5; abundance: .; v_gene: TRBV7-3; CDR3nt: TGTGCCAGCAGCTCGACCGGGACTAGCGGAGAGACCCAGTACTTC; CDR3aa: CASSSTGTSGETQYF
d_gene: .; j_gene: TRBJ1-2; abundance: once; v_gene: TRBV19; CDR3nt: TGTGCCAGTAGTATAGCTGCATCCTATGGCTACACCTTC; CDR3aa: CASSIAASYGYTF
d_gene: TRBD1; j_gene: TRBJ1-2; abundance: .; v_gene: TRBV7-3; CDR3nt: TGTGCCAGCAGCTCATTCCAGGGGGCCGGCGGCTACACCTTC; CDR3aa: CASSSFQGAGGYTF
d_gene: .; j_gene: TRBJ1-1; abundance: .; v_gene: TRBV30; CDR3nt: TGTGCCTGGATCACAGAGGCCGGCACTGAAGCTTTCTTT; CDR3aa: CAWITEAGTEAFF
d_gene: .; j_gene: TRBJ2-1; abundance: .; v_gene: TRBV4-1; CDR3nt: TGCGCCAGCAGCCAACAAGGGATCATAAAAACGGGGGCCACGTACAATGAGCAGTTCTTC; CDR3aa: CASSQQGIIKTGATYNEQFF
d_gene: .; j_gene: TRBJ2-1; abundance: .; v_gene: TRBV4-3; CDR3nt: TGCGCCAGCAGCCAAGTCGGGCAGAATCTGAATGAGCAGTTCTTC; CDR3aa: CASSQVGQNLNEQFF
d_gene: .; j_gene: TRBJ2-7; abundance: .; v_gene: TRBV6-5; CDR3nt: TGTGCCAGCAGTTACGTCGGAGGGTTTGGCGAGCAGTACTTC; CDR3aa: CASSYVGGFGEQYF
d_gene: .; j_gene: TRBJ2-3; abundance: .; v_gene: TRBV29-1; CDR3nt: TGCAGCGTTGAAACCCCCCATAGCACAGATACGCAGTATTTT; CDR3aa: CSVETPHSTDTQYF
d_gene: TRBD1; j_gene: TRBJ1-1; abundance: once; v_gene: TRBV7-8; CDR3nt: TGTGCCAGCAGCCCGCAGGGGGAGGGACGAGCTTTCTTT; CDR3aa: CASSPQGEGRAFF
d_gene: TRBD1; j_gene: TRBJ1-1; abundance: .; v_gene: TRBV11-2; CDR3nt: TGTGCCAGCAGCGCGGACAGGTCCAATGAAGCTTTCTTT; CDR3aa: CASSADRSNEAFF